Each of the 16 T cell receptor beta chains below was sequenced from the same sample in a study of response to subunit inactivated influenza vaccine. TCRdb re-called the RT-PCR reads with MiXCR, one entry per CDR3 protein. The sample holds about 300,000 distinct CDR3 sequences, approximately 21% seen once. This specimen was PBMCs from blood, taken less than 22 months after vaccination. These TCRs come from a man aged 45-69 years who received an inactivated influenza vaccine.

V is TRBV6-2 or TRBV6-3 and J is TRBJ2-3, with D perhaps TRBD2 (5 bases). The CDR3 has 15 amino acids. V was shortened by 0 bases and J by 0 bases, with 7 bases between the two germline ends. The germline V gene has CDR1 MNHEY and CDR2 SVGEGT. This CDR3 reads CASSYSLASTDTQYF. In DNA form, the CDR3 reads TGTGCCAGCAGTTACTCGCTAGCCAGCACAGATACGCAGTATTTT.

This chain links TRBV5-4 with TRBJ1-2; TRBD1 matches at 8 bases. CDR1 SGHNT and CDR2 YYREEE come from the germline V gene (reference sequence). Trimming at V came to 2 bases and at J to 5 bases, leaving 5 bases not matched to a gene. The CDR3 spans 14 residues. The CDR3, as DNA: TGTGCCAGCAGCTTTGGGGGACAGGTTTATGGCTACACCTTC. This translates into CASSFGGQVYGYTF.

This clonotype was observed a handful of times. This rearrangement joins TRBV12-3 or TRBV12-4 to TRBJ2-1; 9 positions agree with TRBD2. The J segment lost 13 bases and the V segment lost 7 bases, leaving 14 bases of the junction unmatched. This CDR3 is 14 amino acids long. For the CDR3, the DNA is TGTGCCAGCAAGGAGGGGCACACTAGCGGGTACCAGTTCTTC. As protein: CASKEGHTSGYQFF.

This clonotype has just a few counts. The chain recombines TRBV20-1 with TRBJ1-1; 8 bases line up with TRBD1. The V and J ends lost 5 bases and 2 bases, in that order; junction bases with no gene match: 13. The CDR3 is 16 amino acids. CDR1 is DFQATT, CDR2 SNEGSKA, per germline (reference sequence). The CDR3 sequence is CSALGGRQGSNTEAFF. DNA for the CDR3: TGCAGTGCTTTGGGGGGCCGACAGGGGTCAAACACTGAAGCTTTCTTT.

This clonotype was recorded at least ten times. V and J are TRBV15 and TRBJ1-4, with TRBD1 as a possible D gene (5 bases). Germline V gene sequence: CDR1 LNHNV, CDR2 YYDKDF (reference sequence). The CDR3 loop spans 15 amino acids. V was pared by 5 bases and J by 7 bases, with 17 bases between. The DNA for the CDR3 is TGTGCCACCAGCCGTCAGGTGGGGCCGGGTGAAAAACTGTTTTTT. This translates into CATSRQVGPGEKLFF. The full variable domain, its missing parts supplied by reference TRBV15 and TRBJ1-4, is DAMVIQNPRYQVTQFGKPVTLSCSQTLNHNVMYWYQQKSSQAPKLLFHYYDKDFNNEADTPDNFQSRRPNTSFCFLDIRSPGLGDTAMYLCATSRQVGPGEKLFFGSGTQLSVL.

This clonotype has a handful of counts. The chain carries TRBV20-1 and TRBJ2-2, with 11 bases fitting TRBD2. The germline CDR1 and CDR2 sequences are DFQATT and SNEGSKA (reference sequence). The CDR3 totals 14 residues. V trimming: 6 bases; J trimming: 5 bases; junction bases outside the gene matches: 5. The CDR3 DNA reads TGCAGTGCAACGACTAGCGGGGTTACCGGGGAGCTGTTTTTT. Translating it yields CSATTSGVTGELFF.

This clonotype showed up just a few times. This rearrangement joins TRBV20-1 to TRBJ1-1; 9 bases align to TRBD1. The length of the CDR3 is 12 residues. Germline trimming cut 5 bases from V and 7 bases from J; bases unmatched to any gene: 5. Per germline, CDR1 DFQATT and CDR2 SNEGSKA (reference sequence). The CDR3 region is CSAPGQGIEAFF. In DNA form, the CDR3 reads TGCAGTGCTCCGGGACAGGGAATTGAAGCTTTCTTT.

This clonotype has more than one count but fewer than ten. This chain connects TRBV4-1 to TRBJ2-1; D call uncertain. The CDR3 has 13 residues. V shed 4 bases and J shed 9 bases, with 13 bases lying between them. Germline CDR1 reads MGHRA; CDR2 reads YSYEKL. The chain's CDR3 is CASSPWVLAEQFF. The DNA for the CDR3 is TGCGCCAGCAGCCCATGGGTGCTGGCTGAGCAGTTCTTC.

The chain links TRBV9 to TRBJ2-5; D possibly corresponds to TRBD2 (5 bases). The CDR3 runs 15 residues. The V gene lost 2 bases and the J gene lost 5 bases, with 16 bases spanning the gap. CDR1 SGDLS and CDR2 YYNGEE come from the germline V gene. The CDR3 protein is CASSVSTGWEETQYF. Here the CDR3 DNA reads TGTGCCAGCAGCGTTTCTACCGGGTGGGAGGAGACCCAGTACTTC.

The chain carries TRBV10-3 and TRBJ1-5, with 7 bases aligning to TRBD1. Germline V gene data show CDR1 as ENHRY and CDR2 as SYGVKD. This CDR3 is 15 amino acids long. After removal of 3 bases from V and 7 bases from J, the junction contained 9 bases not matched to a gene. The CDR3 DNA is TGTGCCATCAGTGATAGGGACAGCCCCACGCAGCCCCAGCATTTT. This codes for CAISDRDSPTQPQHF.

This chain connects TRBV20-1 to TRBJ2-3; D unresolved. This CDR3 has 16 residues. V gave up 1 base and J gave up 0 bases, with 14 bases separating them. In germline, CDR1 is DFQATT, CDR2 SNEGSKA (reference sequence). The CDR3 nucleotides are TGCAGTGCTAGAGGCACGGTGTTCTCAAGCACAGATACGCAGTATTTT. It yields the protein CSARGTVFSSTDTQYF.

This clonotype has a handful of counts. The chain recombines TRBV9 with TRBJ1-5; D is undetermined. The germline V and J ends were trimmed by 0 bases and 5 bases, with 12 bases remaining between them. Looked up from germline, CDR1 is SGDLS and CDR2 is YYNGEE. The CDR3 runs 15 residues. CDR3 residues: CASSVGVGGYQPQHF. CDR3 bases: TGTGCCAGCAGCGTAGGGGTAGGTGGCTATCAGCCCCAGCATTTT.

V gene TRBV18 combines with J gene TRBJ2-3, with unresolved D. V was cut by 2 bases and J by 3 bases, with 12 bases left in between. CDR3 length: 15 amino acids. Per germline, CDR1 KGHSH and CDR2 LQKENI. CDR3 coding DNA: TGTGCCAGCTCACCATCCGGTTTATCAACAGATACGCAGTATTTT. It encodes CASSPSGLSTDTQYF. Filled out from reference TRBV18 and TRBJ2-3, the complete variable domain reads NAGVMQNPRHLVRRRGQEARLRCSPMKGHSHVYWYRQLPEEGLKFMVYLQKENIIDESGMPKERFSAEFPKEGPSILRIQQVVRGDSAAYFCASSPSGLSTDTQYFGPGTRLTVL.

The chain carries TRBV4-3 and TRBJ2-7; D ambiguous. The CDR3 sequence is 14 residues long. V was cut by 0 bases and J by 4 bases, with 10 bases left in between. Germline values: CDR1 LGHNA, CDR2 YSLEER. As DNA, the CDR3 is TGCGCCAGCAGCCAAGAGTCCGGTTCGTACGAGCAGTACTTC. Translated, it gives CASSQESGSYEQYF.

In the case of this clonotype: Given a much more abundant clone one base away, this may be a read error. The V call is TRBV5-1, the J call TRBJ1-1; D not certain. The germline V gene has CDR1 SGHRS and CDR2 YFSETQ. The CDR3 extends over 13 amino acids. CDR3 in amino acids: CASSFGRNTEASF. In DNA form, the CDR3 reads TGCGCCAGCAGCTTTGGACGGAACACTGAAGCTTCCTTT.

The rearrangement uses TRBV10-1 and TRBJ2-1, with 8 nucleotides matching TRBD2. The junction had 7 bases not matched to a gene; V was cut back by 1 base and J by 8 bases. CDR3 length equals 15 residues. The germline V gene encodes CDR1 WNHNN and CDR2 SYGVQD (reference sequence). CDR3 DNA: TGCGCCAGCAGTGAGTTTAGGACTAGCATCCATGAGCAGTTCTTC. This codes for CASSEFRTSIHEQFF.